The 20 T cell receptor beta chains reported below all come from one sample, sequenced in a study of T cells after yellow fever vaccination. TCRdb re-derived calls from the 5' RACE reads in MiXCR, one entry per CDR3 protein. The table has approximately 300,000 distinct CDR3 sequences, 6.8% seen once. Specimen: PBMCs, collected roughly 46 days after the first yellow fever vaccination. Every receptor here comes from a man between 18 and 35 years old who received the YFV17D yellow fever vaccine.

The sample holds many counts of this clonotype. The V gene is TRBV15, the J gene TRBJ2-7; no firm D call. The CDR3 is made up of 13 amino acids. Germline-derived CDR1 and CDR2 are LNHNV and YYDKDF (reference sequence). V lost 5 bases and J lost 3, with 11 bases in between. CDR3 loop: CATSSRSGYEQYV. CDR3 coding DNA: TGTGCCACCAGCTCTCGATCGGGCTACGAGCAGTACGTC.

This clonotype was detected a few times. This sequence joins TRBV15 and TRBJ2-7; a possible D gene is TRBD1 (6 bases). V lost 1 base, J lost 7 bases, and 11 bases lay in between. Per germline, CDR1 LNHNV and CDR2 YYDKDF (reference sequence). The CDR3 is 13 residues long. The CDR3 loop is CATSRGRGWEQYV. For the CDR3, the DNA is TGTGCCACCAGCAGAGGAAGGGGGTGGGAGCAGTACGTC.

The rearrangement joins TRBV9 to TRBJ2-7; perhaps D is TRBD1 or TRBD2 (5 bases each). The CDR3 length is 15 residues. The V gene's germline CDR1 is SGDLS and CDR2 YYNGEE. Trimming cost V 7 bases and J 0 bases, with 17 bases left between them. CDR3 sequence: CASSQTAGSSYEQYF. The DNA of the CDR3 is TGTGCCAGCTCTCAGACGGCAGGGAGCTCCTACGAGCAGTACTTC.

This clonotype showed up many times. V gene TRBV3-1 combines with J gene TRBJ1-2; D not certain. Germline V gene sequence: CDR1 LGHDT, CDR2 YNNKEL (reference sequence). The CDR3 sequence is 12 residues long. Between the trimmed V and J ends, which lost 1 base and 7 bases, there was a span of 7 bases. The CDR3 is CASSQGLGGYTF. The CDR3 nucleotides read TGTGCCAGCAGCCAAGGTCTGGGTGGCTACACCTTC.

The gene calls are TRBV20-1 and TRBJ1-1; a weak D match, TRBD1 (6 bases). The CDR3 contains 14 residues. Germline CDR1 reads DFQATT; CDR2 reads SNEGSKA (reference sequence). The V end lost 7 bases, the J end lost 4 bases, and 19 bases lay between the germline ends. The CDR3 loop is CSVLNREEGTEAFF. The CDR3 nucleotides are TGCAGTGTCCTCAACAGGGAGGAGGGCACTGAAGCTTTCTTT.

Only a few counts were recorded for this clonotype. This sequence joins TRBV4-1 and TRBJ1-5; possibly TRBD1 for D (6 bases). Trimming stripped 1 base from V and 3 bases from J, with 10 bases between. CDR1 and CDR2 (germline): MGHRA, YSYEKL. The CDR3 has 15 residues. The CDR3 sequence is CASSQVRQDNQPQHF. The DNA for the CDR3 is TGCGCCAGCAGCCAAGTGCGACAGGACAATCAGCCCCAGCATTTT.

A few counts support this clonotype. This sequence joins TRBV12-3 or TRBV12-4 and TRBJ1-2; unclear D gene. The CDR3 length is 12 residues. The V end lost 3 bases, the J end lost 6 bases, and 8 bases lay between the germline ends. The CDR3 loop is CASSFRGDGYTF. In nucleotides, the CDR3 is TGTGCCAGCAGTTTTCGGGGTGATGGCTACACCTTC.

At least ten counts were recorded for this clonotype. The gene calls are TRBV25-1 and TRBJ2-3; tentative D call: TRBD2 (5 bases). The CDR3 contains 11 residues. Trimming took off 6 bases at V and 6 bases at J, with 7 bases between the two ends. Germline V lookup: CDR1 MGHDK, CDR2 SYGVNS. CDR3 nucleotide sequence: TGTGCCAGCAGAAGAGGGGATACGCAGTATTTT. Encoded protein: CASRRGDTQYF.

The chain has TRBV6-4 and TRBJ1-1, with 7 bases matching TRBD1. The CDR3 covers 14 residues. With V trimmed by 3 bases and J by 6 bases, 7 bases remained unmatched. Looked up from germline, CDR1 is MRHNA and CDR2 is SNTAGT. CDR3 sequence: CASSERGRMAEAFF. CDR3 nucleotide sequence: TGTGCCAGCAGTGAGAGGGGGCGCATGGCTGAAGCTTTCTTT.

The chain combines TRBV4-1 with TRBJ2-7; the match to TRBD1 covers 8 bases. Unmatched junction bases numbered 4, after V lost 0 bases and J lost 3 bases. Germline CDR1 reads MGHRA; CDR2 reads YSYEKL. CDR3 size: 15 residues. The CDR3 coding sequence is TGCGCCAGCAGCCAAGATCCAGGGGGCGGCTACGAGCAGTACTTC. It yields the protein CASSQDPGGGYEQYF.

In its sample, this clonotype was seen a few times. The V and J genes are TRBV12-3 or TRBV12-4 and TRBJ1-6, with D maybe TRBD1 (6 bases). With 9 bases removed from V and 8 bases from J, the gap between germline ends came to 11 bases. CDR3 length: 12 residues. The CDR3 nucleotides are TGTGCCAGTGGACAGCTGTATTCACCCCTCCACTTT. Encoded protein: CASGQLYSPLHF.

This clonotype came up a few times. V usage is TRBV6-2 or TRBV6-3 and J usage is TRBJ1-5; 9 bases are a match to TRBD1. Germline CDR1 MNHEY, CDR2 SVGEGT. This CDR3 is built from 16 residues. With 5 bases clipped from V and 6 bases from J, the junction kept 11 bases outside the gene matches. This CDR3 reads CASSKQGARIVQPQHF. The CDR3 bases are TGTGCCAGCAGTAAACAGGGGGCGCGAATCGTTCAGCCCCAGCATTTT.

This clonotype was counted between two and nine times. The chain recombines TRBV7-2 with TRBJ2-5; D call uncertain. The ends were cut back, 1 base at V and 0 bases at J, with 9 bases in the middle. Germline loops: CDR1 SGHTA, CDR2 FQGNSA. This CDR3 has 15 amino acids. CDR3 nucleotide sequence: TGTGCCAGCAGCTTAGGAGACTGGTACCAAGAGACCCAGTACTTC. This codes for CASSLGDWYQETQYF.

This clonotype was observed a few times. This chain connects TRBV7-2 to TRBJ1-6; D not certain. CDR3 size: 14 residues. V lost 1 base and J 6 bases, leaving 7 bases between the germline ends. Germline CDR1 SGHTA, CDR2 FQGNSA. The CDR3 coding sequence is TGTGCCAGCAGCTTAGAGCTGGGTAATTCACCCCTCCACTTT. Protein product: CASSLELGNSPLHF.

This chain links TRBV20-1 with TRBJ1-1, with a possible D match to TRBD1 (5 bases). Trimming took 3 bases from V and 3 from J, leaving 11 bases between them. The germline V gene has CDR1 DFQATT and CDR2 SNEGSKA (reference sequence). The CDR3 has 13 amino acids. The CDR3 DNA reads as TGCAGTGCTAGGGAGGACATTTACACTGAAGCTTTCTTT. It encodes CSAREDIYTEAFF.

The chain recombines TRBV9 with TRBJ1-6, with D possibly matching TRBD1 (6 bases). The CDR3 is 14 residues long. Germline CDR1 SGDLS, CDR2 YYNGEE. Trimming removed 5 bases from V and 12 bases from J, with 18 bases in between. CDR3 loop: CASRAGTDSGPLHF. The CDR3 coding sequence is TGTGCCAGCAGAGCCGGGACGGACAGCGGACCCCTCCACTTT.

This clonotype was recorded at least ten times. The chain combines TRBV14 with TRBJ2-6; D is uncertain. CDR3 size: 13 residues. The ends were cut back, 5 bases at V and 4 bases at J, with 6 bases in the middle. Germline V CDR1 and CDR2: SGHDN, FVKESK. CDR3 in DNA: TGTGCCAGCAGCAATACCGGGGCCAACGTCCTGACTTTC. The encoded protein is CASSNTGANVLTF.

The rearrangement uses TRBV20-1 and TRBJ2-4; unclear D gene. V was shortened by 3 bases and J by 2 bases, with 11 bases between the two germline ends. This CDR3 is 14 amino acids long. CDR1 is DFQATT, CDR2 SNEGSKA, per germline (reference sequence). The CDR3 sequence: CSASESGPKNIQYF. CDR3 nucleotides: TGCAGTGCTAGTGAATCCGGTCCCAAAAACATTCAGTACTTC.

This clonotype was recorded a few times. The DNA of the CDR3 is TGTGCCAGCAGTTACCGACAGGGTCTCCAGCCCCAGCATTTT. Translation gives CASSYRQGLQPQHF. The chain uses TRBV6-5 and TRBJ1-5; 7 bases match TRBD1. The CDR3 consists of 14 residues. CDR1 and CDR2 (germline): MNHEY, SVGAGI. V dropped 2 bases and J dropped 7; count of bases not matched to a gene: 5.

In this sample, this clonotype turned up a few times. The genes are TRBV30 and TRBJ2-6, with a possible D match to TRBD2 (5 bases). The V end lost 5 bases, the J end lost 4 bases, and 18 bases lay between the germline ends. Per germline, CDR1 GTSNPN and CDR2 SVGIG (reference sequence). This CDR3 comprises 16 residues. CDR3: CAWVRVTHVGANVLTF. DNA of the CDR3: TGTGCCTGGGTGAGGGTTACCCACGTCGGGGCCAACGTCCTGACTTTC.